The clone carrying this T cell receptor beta chain was detected only a few times. Its antigen is undetermined. The data stem from a study of T-cell reconstitution after alpha-beta-depleted transplantation in children. After removal of 5 bases from V and 3 bases from J, the junction contained 5 bases not matched to a gene. Per the germline V gene, CDR1 is SGHKS and CDR2 is YYEKEE (reference sequence). This CDR3 spans 14 amino acids. Unique molecular identifiers were built into the TCRbeta library. TCRdb ran MiXCR on the PCR reads and lists one entry per CDR3 protein. The sample yields about 980,000 distinct CDR3 sequences, 25% to 35% seen once. The study's findings and limits: Several hundred expanded graft clones reportedly gave rise to the alpha-beta T cells present about two months after transplant.

Sequenced here: PBMCs, mostly from graft donor cells, sampled 360 days after TCRalphabeta/CD19-depleted stem cell transplant. The TCR comes from a boy under two years old who had a stem cell transplant for SCID, so the T cells may come from the graft donor. The chain has TRBV5-5 and TRBJ2-7, with 10 bases matching TRBD2. DNA for the CDR3: TGTGCCAGCAGTTACGGACTAGCGGTCTACGAGCAGTACTTC. This gives the protein CASSYGLAVYEQYF.